This entry lists 3 T cell receptor beta chains sequenced from one sample in a study of OX40 agonist ivuxolimab in advanced cancers. TCRdb's table, derived via immunoSEQ multiplex PCR, lists solely in-frame clones and lacks some. The sample lists about 20,000 clones, approximately 87% seen once, with 23% in the top ten. The specimen comprised CD4+ or CD8+ T cells sorted from blood, sampled in a trial of the OX40 agonist ivuxolimab. These TCRs come from an adult with an advanced solid tumor such as melanoma, head and neck, liver or kidney cancer.

The chain carries TRBV5-5 and TRBJ1-5; no clear D gene. CDR1 and CDR2 from the germline V gene are SGHKS and YYEKEE (reference sequence). V was trimmed by 4 bases and J by 5 bases, leaving 22 bases between them. This CDR3 has 17 amino acids. CDR3 protein: CASSPGIRARRHQPQHF. In DNA, the CDR3 is TGTGCCAGCAGCCCTGGTATTCGGGCGCGGCGGCATCAGCCCCAGCATTTT.

By its share, this clone is medium-sized. This chain joins TRBV11-2 and TRBJ2-1; D assignment may be TRBD1 or TRBD2 (5 bases each). From germline, CDR1 is SGHAT and CDR2 FQNNGV. The CDR3 runs 12 residues. V lost 1 base and J lost 14, with 12 bases in between. CDR3 region: CASSLVRDEEFF. The CDR3 bases are TGTGCCAGCAGCTTAGTCAGGGACGAGGAGTTCTTC.

This clone was detected a few times. The V and J genes are TRBV5-5 and TRBJ1-2; D may be TRBD1 (6 bases). CDR3 length: 17 residues. Trimming took off 2 bases at V and 5 bases at J, with 22 bases between the two ends. The germline CDR1 and CDR2 sequences are SGHKS and YYEKEE (reference sequence). CDR3 sequence (DNA): TGTGCCAGCAGCTTCCGGGAAGACCTAAAGGGGGTATATGGCTACACCTTC. Amino acids: CASSFREDLKGVYGYTF. The complete variable domain, with remaining parts taken from reference TRBV5-5 and TRBJ1-2, reads DAGVTQSPTHLIKTRGQQVTLRCSPISGHKSVSWYQQVLGQGPQFIFQYYEKEERGRGNFPDRFSARQFPNYSSELNVNALLLGDSALYLCASSFREDLKGVYGYTFGSGTRLTVV.